Listed below are T cell receptor beta chains from one sample, sequenced in a study of blood T cell repertoires in COVID-19. Profiling relied on immunoSEQ multiplex PCR, and the TCRdb table lists in-frame clones only, not all of them. The sample shows more than 200,000 clones, approximately 79% of them seen only once. The sequenced sample consisted of peripheral blood. The receptors here all came from a woman aged 40 to 50 with active or convalescent COVID-19. Both conserved end residues are part of each CDR3. D genes are given only for firm matches. Not every row has a clone size; where given, it reads once, few, many or a size class.

d_call j_call clone_size v_call cdr3_nt cdr3_aa
. TRBJ1-2 once TRBV12-5 TGTGCTAGTGGACCACAGGGATACAACTATGGCTACACCTTC CASGPQGYNYGYTF
. TRBJ1-5 . TRBV7-3 TGTGCCAGCCTCTACTATCCGCCCCAGCATTTT CASLYYPPQHF
TRBD1 TRBJ1-2 . TRBV4-1 TGCGCCAGCAGCCGTCCGACAGGGGATAACTATGGCTACACCTTC CASSRPTGDNYGYTF
. TRBJ1-1 . TRBV6-6 TGTGCCAGCAGTTTCCGGGACAATGAAGCTTTCTTT CASSFRDNEAFF
. TRBJ1-2 . TRBV12-5 TGTGCTAGTGGTTTGAACGCGGGACCTCCAACCTTC CASGLNAGPPTF
TRBD1 TRBJ2-7 . TRBV6-1 TGTGCCAGCAGTGGACAGGGGGTCGTGCGGGGCCTTTTCGAGCAGTACTTC CASSGQGVVRGLFEQYF
. TRBJ2-2 . TRBV6-5 TGTGCCAGCAGTACGAGGGTTGACGGGGAGCTGTTTTTT CASSTRVDGELFF
TRBD1 TRBJ1-1 . TRBV6-4 TGTGCCAGCAGTGAGACAGGGCTGACGACTGAAGCTTTCTTT CASSETGLTTEAFF
TRBD1 TRBJ1-5 . TRBV5-1 TGCGCCAGCAGCTTGGAAACAGGGGGTCAGCCCCAGCATTTT CASSLETGGQPQHF
. TRBJ2-7 . TRBV7-6 TGTGCCAGCAGCTTAGTTCCGGGATCCTACGAGCAGTACTTC CASSLVPGSYEQYF
TRBD1 TRBJ1-3 once TRBV28 TGTGCCAGCAGCCGGGGACAGATCTCTGGAAACACCATATATTTT CASSRGQISGNTIYF
. TRBJ2-3 . TRBV6-5 TGTGCCAGCAACACCGGGGGGCTGGGCACAGATACGCAGTATTTT CASNTGGLGTDTQYF
. TRBJ1-5 . TRBV2 TGTGCCACCGCCCGGGGGGGAGGGCAGCCCCAGCATTTT CATARGGGQPQHF
. TRBJ2-4 . TRBV5-4 TGTGCCAGCAGCTCCGTGGGGGAGGACATTCAGTACTTC CASSSVGEDIQYF
. TRBJ2-7 . TRBV5-4 TGTGCCAGCAGCTACACTCGGGCTCTCACGGGGGAGCAGTACTTC CASSYTRALTGEQYF
TRBD1 TRBJ1-2 . TRBV30 TGTGCCCTTGGTAGGGGGCGAAAAAACTATGGCTACACCTTC CALGRGRKNYGYTF
. TRBJ2-3 few TRBV11-2 TGTGCCAGCAGCTTAGATCCCCAGATGGATACGCAGTATTTT CASSLDPQMDTQYF
. TRBJ1-2 . TRBV30 TGTGCCTGGATCTCCAAGCATCGGGGATATGGCTACACCTTC CAWISKHRGYGYTF
. TRBJ1-3 . TRBV3-1/TRBV3-2 TGTGCCAGCAGCCAAGTGGTGCTTAGCGGAAACACCATATATTTT CASSQVVLSGNTIYF
. TRBJ1-1 . TRBV28 TGTGCCAGCAGTGCCCGACACCCGTCTCTTGAAGCTTTCTTT CASSARHPSLEAFF
TRBD1 TRBJ2-3 . TRBV7-6 TGTGCCAGCCGGGACAGGGGAGATGCAGATACGCAGTATTTT CASRDRGDADTQYF
TRBD1 TRBJ1-2 . TRBV18 TGTGCCAGCTCACCGAAGGACAGGGGGTTTGGCTACACCTTC CASSPKDRGFGYTF
TRBD1 TRBJ2-7 many TRBV28 TGTGCCAGCAGCTTTTGGGACAGGCGCTCCTACGAGCAGTACTTC CASSFWDRRSYEQYF
TRBD1 TRBJ1-2 . TRBV2 TGTGCCAGCAGTGACCGACAGGGAAACTATGGCTACACCTTC CASSDRQGNYGYTF
. TRBJ1-1 . TRBV28 TGTGCCAGCAGTTTATCAGGGGATACTGAAGCTTTCTTT CASSLSGDTEAFF
TRBD1 TRBJ1-4 once TRBV27 TGTGCCAGCAGTTTCTCGGGACAGGCGGCAACTAATGAAAAACTGTTTTTT CASSFSGQAATNEKLFF
. TRBJ1-3 . TRBV28 TGTGCCAGCAGCACTTTTCAGGGGAGCTCTGGAAACACCATATATTTT CASSTFQGSSGNTIYF